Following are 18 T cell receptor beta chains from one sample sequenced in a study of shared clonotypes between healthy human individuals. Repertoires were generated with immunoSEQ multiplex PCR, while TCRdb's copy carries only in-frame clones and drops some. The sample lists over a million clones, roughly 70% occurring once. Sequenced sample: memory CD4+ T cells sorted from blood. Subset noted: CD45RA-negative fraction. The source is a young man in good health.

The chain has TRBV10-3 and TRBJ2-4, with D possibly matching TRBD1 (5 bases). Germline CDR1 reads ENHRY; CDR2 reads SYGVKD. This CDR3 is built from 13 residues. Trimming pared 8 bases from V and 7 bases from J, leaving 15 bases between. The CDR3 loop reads CAIGAGMGNIQYF. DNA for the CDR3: TGTGCCATCGGGGCAGGGATGGGTAACATTCAGTACTTC.

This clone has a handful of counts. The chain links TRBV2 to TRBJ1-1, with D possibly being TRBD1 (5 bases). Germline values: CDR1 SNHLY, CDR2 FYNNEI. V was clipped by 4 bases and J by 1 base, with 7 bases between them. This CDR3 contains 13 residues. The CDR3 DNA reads TGTGCCAGCAGTGGACAGAAGAACACTGAAGCTTTCTTT. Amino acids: CASSGQKNTEAFF. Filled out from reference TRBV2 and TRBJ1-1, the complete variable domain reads EPEVTQTPSHQVTQMGQEVILRCVPISNHLYFYWYRQILGQKVEFLVSFYNNEISEKSEIFDDQFSVERPDGSNFTLKIRSTKLEDSAMYFCASSGQKNTEAFFGQGTRLTVV.

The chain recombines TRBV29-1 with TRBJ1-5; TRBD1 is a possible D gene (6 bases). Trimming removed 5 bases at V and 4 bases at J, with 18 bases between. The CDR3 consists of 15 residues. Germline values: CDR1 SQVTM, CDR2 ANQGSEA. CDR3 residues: CSVTYTGQKNQPQHF. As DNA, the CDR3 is TGCAGCGTTACCTATACGGGACAAAAAAATCAGCCCCAGCATTTT.

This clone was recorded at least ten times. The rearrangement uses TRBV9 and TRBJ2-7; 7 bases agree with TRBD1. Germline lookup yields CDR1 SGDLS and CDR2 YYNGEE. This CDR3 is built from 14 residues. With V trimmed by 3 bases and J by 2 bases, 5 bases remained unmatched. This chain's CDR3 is CASSERDSAYEQYF. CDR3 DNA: TGTGCCAGCAGCGAACGGGACAGTGCCTACGAGCAGTACTTC.

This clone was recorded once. CDR3 sequence (DNA): TGTGCCAGCAGCCTTTTTTTGGACTTGAGGGAGACCCAGTACTTC. It specifies CASSLFLDLRETQYF. V gene TRBV7-2 combines with J gene TRBJ2-5; maybe TRBD2 (5 bases). The germline gives CDR1 SGHTA, CDR2 FQGNSA. This CDR3 comprises 15 residues. V was shortened by 5 bases and J by 5 bases, with 18 bases between the two germline ends.

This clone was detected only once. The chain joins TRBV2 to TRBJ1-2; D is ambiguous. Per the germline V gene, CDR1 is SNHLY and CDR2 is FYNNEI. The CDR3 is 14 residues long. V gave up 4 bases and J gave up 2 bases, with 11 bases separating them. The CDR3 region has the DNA TGTGCCAGCAGTGTAACCGGGTTGAACTATGGCTACACCTTC. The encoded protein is CASSVTGLNYGYTF.

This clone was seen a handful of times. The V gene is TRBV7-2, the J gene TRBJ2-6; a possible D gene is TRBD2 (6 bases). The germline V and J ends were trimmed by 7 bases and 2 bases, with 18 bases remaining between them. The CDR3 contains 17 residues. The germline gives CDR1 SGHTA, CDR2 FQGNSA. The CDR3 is CASIPYGSGAGANVLTF. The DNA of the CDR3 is TGTGCCAGCATCCCCTACGGGTCGGGGGCTGGGGCCAACGTCCTGACTTTC.

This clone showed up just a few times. The CDR3 coding sequence is TGTGCCAGCAGCGGATTACAGTCCCTTGGTACTAGCGGGAGCTCAACAGATACGCAGTATTTT. This translates into CASSGLQSLGTSGSSTDTQYF. This chain uses TRBV7-6 with TRBJ2-3; 11 bases are shared with TRBD2. This CDR3 is 21 amino acids long. V gave up 5 bases and J gave up 3 bases; unmatched junction bases: 22. The germline CDR1 and CDR2 sequences are SGHVS and FNYEAQ.

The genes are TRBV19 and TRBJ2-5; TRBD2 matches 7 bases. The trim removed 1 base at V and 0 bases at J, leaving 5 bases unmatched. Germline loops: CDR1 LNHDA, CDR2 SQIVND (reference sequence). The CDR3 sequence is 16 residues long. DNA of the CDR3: TGTGCCAGTAGTATAGTAAGCGGGGTGAACCAAGAGACCCAGTACTTC. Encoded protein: CASSIVSGVNQETQYF.

The CDR3 DNA is TGTGCCAGCAGCTTAAGGGGGGGTCCTAACTATGGCTACACCTTC. It codes for CASSLRGGPNYGYTF. The chain has TRBV7-9 and TRBJ1-2; possibly TRBD1 for D (6 bases). The germline V and J ends were trimmed by 2 bases and 0 bases, with 10 bases remaining between them. This CDR3 spans 15 amino acids. From germline, CDR1 is SEHNR and CDR2 FQNEAQ (reference sequence).

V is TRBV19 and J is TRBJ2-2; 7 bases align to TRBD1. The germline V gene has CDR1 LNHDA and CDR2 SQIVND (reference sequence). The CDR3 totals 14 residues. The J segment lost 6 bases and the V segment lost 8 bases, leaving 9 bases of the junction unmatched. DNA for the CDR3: TGTGCCAGTTTCGAGGGGGCGCGAGCCGGGGAGCTGTTTTTT. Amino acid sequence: CASFEGARAGELFF.

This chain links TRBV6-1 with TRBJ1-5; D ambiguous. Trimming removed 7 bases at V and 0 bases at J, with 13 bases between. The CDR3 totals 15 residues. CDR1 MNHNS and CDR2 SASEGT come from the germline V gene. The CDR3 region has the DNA TGTGCCAGCATCCAGGATAGTTATAGCAATCAGCCCCAGCATTTT. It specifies CASIQDSYSNQPQHF.

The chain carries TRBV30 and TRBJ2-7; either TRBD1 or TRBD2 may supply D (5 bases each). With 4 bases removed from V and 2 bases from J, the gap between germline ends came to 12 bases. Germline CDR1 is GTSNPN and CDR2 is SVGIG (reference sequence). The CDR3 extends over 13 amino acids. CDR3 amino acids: CAWTGTKTYEQYF. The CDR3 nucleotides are TGTGCCTGGACAGGGACGAAGACCTACGAGCAGTACTTC.

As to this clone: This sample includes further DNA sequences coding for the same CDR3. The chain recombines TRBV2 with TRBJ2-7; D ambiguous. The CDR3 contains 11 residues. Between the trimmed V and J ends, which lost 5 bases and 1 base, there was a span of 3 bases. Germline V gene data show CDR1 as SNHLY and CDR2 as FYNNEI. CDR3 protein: CASSYSYEQYF. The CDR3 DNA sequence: TGTGCCAGCAGTTATTCCTACGAGCAGTACTTC. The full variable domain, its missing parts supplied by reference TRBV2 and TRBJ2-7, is EPEVTQTPSHQVTQMGQEVILRCVPISNHLYFYWYRQILGQKVEFLVSFYNNEISEKSEIFDDQFSVERPDGSNFTLKIRSTKLEDSAMYFCASSYSYEQYFGPGTRLTVT.

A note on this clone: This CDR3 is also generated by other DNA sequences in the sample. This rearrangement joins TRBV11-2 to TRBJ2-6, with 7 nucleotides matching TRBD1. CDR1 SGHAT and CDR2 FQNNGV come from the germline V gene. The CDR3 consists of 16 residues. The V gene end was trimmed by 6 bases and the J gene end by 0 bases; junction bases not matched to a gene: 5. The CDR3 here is CASSLTGPSGANVLTF. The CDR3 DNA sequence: TGTGCCAGCAGTCTGACAGGGCCCTCTGGGGCCAACGTCCTGACTTTC.

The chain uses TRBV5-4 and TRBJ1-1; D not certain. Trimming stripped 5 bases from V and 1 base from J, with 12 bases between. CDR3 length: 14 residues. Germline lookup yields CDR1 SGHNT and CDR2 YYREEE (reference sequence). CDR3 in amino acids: CASRTDPQNTEAFF. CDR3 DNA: TGTGCCAGCAGGACCGACCCCCAGAACACTGAAGCTTTCTTT.

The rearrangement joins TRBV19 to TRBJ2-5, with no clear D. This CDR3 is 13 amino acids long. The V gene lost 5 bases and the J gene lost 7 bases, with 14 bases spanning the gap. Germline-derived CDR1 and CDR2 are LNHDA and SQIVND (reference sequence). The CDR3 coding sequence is TGTGCCAGTAGTTTCGGTGGGTTGGCGACCCAGTACTTC. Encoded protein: CASSFGGLATQYF.

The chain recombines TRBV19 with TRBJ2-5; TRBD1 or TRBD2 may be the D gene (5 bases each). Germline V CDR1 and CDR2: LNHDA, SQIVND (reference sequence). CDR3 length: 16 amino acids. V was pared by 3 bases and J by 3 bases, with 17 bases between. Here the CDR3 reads CASSIGALGTKETQYF. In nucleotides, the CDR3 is TGTGCCAGTAGTATCGGGGCTTTGGGTACCAAAGAGACCCAGTACTTC.